One and the same sample provided the 31 T cell receptor beta chains below, sequenced in a study of monozygotic twins with cystic fibrosis. The method was immunoSEQ multiplex PCR; TCRdb's version includes in-frame clones alone and lacks a portion of them. The profile covers tens of thousands of clones, with 66% appearing a single time and approximately 0.79% taken by the ten largest. Sequencing used blood. Every receptor here comes from a girl under 18 with cystic fibrosis.

This clone was observed a handful of times. This rearrangement joins TRBV5-6 to TRBJ2-7, with D tentatively TRBD1 (5 bases). Germline lookup yields CDR1 SGHDT and CDR2 YYEEEE. V was cut by 4 bases and J by 5 bases, with 10 bases left in between. The CDR3 covers 12 residues. In nucleotides, the CDR3 is TGTGCCAGCAGCCTCCAGGGTCACGAGCAGTACTTC. Amino acid sequence: CASSLQGHEQYF. Based on the CDR3 plus reference TRBV5-6 and TRBJ2-7, the full variable domain is DAGVTQSPTHLIKTRGQQVTLRCSPKSGHDTVSWYQQALGQGPQFIFQYYEEEERQRGNFPDRFSGHQFPNYSSELNVNALLLGDSALYLCASSLQGHEQYFGPGTRLTVT.

The rearrangement links TRBV19 to TRBJ2-1; 10 bases are a match to TRBD2. Germline-derived CDR1 and CDR2 are LNHDA and SQIVND (reference sequence). The CDR3 covers 16 residues. The V gene end was trimmed by 8 bases and the J gene end by 8 bases; junction bases not matched to a gene: 15. The chain's CDR3 is CASGRGSSGSFDEQFF. The CDR3 DNA is TGTGCCAGTGGACGAGGATCTAGCGGGAGTTTCGATGAGCAGTTCTTC. Filled out from reference TRBV19 and TRBJ2-1, the complete variable domain reads DGGITQSPKYLFRKEGQNVTLSCEQNLNHDAMYWYRQDPGQGLRLIYYSQIVNDFQKGDIAEGYSVSREKKESFPLTVTSAQKNPTAFYLCASGRGSSGSFDEQFFGPGTRLTVL.

The V call is TRBV15, the J call TRBJ1-4; D remains unclear. CDR3 size: 15 residues. Germline values: CDR1 LNHNV, CDR2 YYDKDF (reference sequence). The ends were cut back, 1 base at V and 1 base at J, with 7 bases in the middle. The CDR3 sequence is CATSRVAGTNEKLFF. CDR3 nucleotide sequence: TGTGCCACCAGCAGAGTGGCTGGAACTAATGAAAAACTGTTTTTT.

This clone appeared once. This CDR3 reads CASSLGLAGGPSTDTQYF. DNA of the CDR3: TGTGCCAGCAGCTTGGGTCTAGCGGGAGGGCCTAGCACAGATACGCAGTATTTT. The V call is TRBV5-4, the J call TRBJ2-3; TRBD2 agrees at 12 bases. Losses at the gene ends were 0 bases for V and 0 bases for J; bases not matched to a gene: 5. The germline V gene has CDR1 SGHNT and CDR2 YYREEE (reference sequence). This CDR3 spans 18 amino acids.

The rearrangement joins TRBV18 to TRBJ2-2; maybe TRBD1 (6 bases). With 3 bases removed from V and 0 bases from J, the gap between germline ends came to 8 bases. Per the germline V gene, CDR1 is KGHSH and CDR2 is LQKENI. This CDR3 is built from 15 residues. Here the CDR3 reads CASSPKGANTGELFF. In DNA, the CDR3 is TGTGCCAGCTCACCGAAGGGGGCGAACACCGGGGAGCTGTTTTTT.

The rearrangement joins TRBV19 to TRBJ2-1; TRBD2 aligns across 10 bases. Per the germline V gene, CDR1 is LNHDA and CDR2 is SQIVND (reference sequence). Trimming cost V 5 bases and J 9 bases; bases outside gene matches: 10. CDR3 length equals 15 residues. Written as DNA, the CDR3 is TGTGCCAGTAGTGAACTAGCGGGATTCGTCGGTGAGCAGTTCTTC. Protein: CASSELAGFVGEQFF.

The chain carries TRBV4-2 and TRBJ2-7, with D maybe TRBD2 (5 bases). The germline CDR1 and CDR2 sequences are LGHNA and YNFKEQ. CDR3 length equals 16 residues. Trimming removed 3 bases from V and 6 bases from J, with 21 bases in between. CDR3 residues: CASSHGPGSTLPEQYF. The CDR3 DNA reads TGTGCCAGCAGCCACGGACCGGGATCTACATTACCCGAGCAGTACTTC.

The gene calls are TRBV9 and TRBJ2-6, with D hard to call. Trimming removed 0 bases from V and 4 bases from J, with 26 bases in between. This CDR3 comprises 21 residues. CDR1 and CDR2 (germline): SGDLS, YYNGEE. In DNA form, the CDR3 reads TGTGCCAGCAGCGTAGCGCTGGGCGAGACAAGCTCGAACTCCGGGGCCAACGTCCTGACTTTC. Protein sequence: CASSVALGETSSNSGANVLTF.

CDR3 region: CAWSVSGGGNTIYF. In nucleotides, the CDR3 is TGTGCCTGGAGTGTATCAGGGGGCGGAAACACCATATATTTT. The V and J genes are TRBV30 and TRBJ1-3; 8 nucleotides agree with TRBD1. Germline CDR1 GTSNPN, CDR2 SVGIG (reference sequence). The CDR3 sequence is 14 residues long. V shed 0 bases, J shed 4 bases, and the junction held 2 bases outside the gene matches.

The sample holds one count of this clone. The chain carries TRBV28 and TRBJ2-7; D is undetermined. The CDR3 extends over 13 amino acids. The V end was cut by 3 bases, the J end by 0 bases, with 6 bases between. Germline lookup yields CDR1 MDHEN and CDR2 SYDVKM. The CDR3 region is CASSFENSYEQYF. The CDR3 coding sequence is TGTGCCAGCAGTTTTGAGAACTCCTACGAGCAGTACTTC.

This chain uses TRBV4-3 with TRBJ1-1; 9 nucleotides agree with TRBD1. There are 17 residues in the CDR3. V trimming: 1 base; J trimming: 6 bases; junction bases outside the gene matches: 12. CDR1 is LGHNA, CDR2 YSLEER, per germline. The CDR3, as DNA: TGCGCCAGCAGCCAAGTTAGGGGGGACAGGGCGGTCGCTGAAGCTTTCTTT. Its protein is CASSQVRGDRAVAEAFF.

This chain uses TRBV7-2 with TRBJ2-7; 10 bases line up with TRBD2. The trim removed 1 base at V and 0 bases at J, leaving 3 bases unmatched. CDR1 SGHTA and CDR2 FQGNSA come from the germline V gene. The CDR3 contains 16 residues. The CDR3 loop is CASSLVPSGSSYEQYF. The CDR3 DNA reads TGTGCCAGCAGCTTAGTACCTAGCGGGAGCTCCTACGAGCAGTACTTC.

The chain links TRBV19 to TRBJ2-6, with no clear D. The CDR3 extends over 14 amino acids. Trimming shortened V by 7 bases and J by 4 bases, and 11 bases separated the two germline ends. Per the germline V gene, CDR1 is LNHDA and CDR2 is SQIVND (reference sequence). DNA of the CDR3: TGTGCCAGTATGGGGTTGTGGGGGGCCAACGTCCTGACTTTC. Its protein product is CASMGLWGANVLTF.

This chain links TRBV21-1 with TRBJ2-7; whether TRBD1, the table's D call, matches the DNA was not checked. TRBV21-1 is deemed a pseudogene. The CDR3 runs to 14 residues. The CDR3 coding sequence is TGTGCCAGCAGCCCCCTCAAACAGGTGTACGAGCAGTACGTC. This gives the protein CASSPLKQVYEQYV.

The chain uses TRBV27 and TRBJ2-7; 7 bases match TRBD2. The V gene's germline CDR1 is MNHEY and CDR2 SMNVEV (reference sequence). With 4 bases clipped from V and 1 base from J, the junction kept 10 bases outside the gene matches. The CDR3 has 16 amino acids. The CDR3 region is CASSSLAVQRSYEQYF. The CDR3 DNA follows: TGTGCCAGCAGTTCCCTAGCGGTCCAAAGGTCCTACGAGCAGTACTTC.

This chain joins TRBV5-6 and TRBJ2-5; 7 positions agree with TRBD2. There are 12 residues in the CDR3. Germline CDR1 reads SGHDT; CDR2 reads YYEEEE. The ends lost 3 bases at V and 7 bases at J; junction bases unmatched: 3. CDR3 sequence: CASSSPGGTQYF. Here the CDR3 DNA reads TGTGCCAGCAGCTCGCCGGGGGGGACCCAGTACTTC.

This clone was found a few times. V usage is TRBV2 and J usage is TRBJ1-5; D is unresolved. The CDR3 consists of 17 residues. Trimming pared 4 bases from V and 4 bases from J, leaving 20 bases between. Germline V CDR1 and CDR2: SNHLY, FYNNEI. The DNA of the CDR3 is TGTGCCAGCAGTGGGGCCGCTTTGGCCGGTTGGAATCAGCCCCAGCATTTT. Encoded protein: CASSGAALAGWNQPQHF.

A single count supports this clone. The rearrangement links TRBV7-9 to TRBJ1-1; D may be TRBD1 (5 bases). Germline loops: CDR1 SEHNR, CDR2 FQNEAQ (reference sequence). This CDR3 is 13 amino acids long. V shed 6 bases and J shed 5 bases, with 13 bases lying between them. The chain's CDR3 is CASSHPGGTEAFF. The CDR3 DNA follows: TGTGCCAGCAGTCACCCGGGGGGGACTGAAGCTTTCTTT. Drawing the rest from reference TRBV7-9 and TRBJ1-1, the complete variable domain is DTGVSQNPRHKITKRGQNVTFRCDPISEHNRLYWYRQTLGQGPEFLTYFQNEAQLEKSRLLSDRFSAERPKGSFSTLEIQRTEQGDSAMYLCASSHPGGTEAFFGQGTRLTVV.

This clone was counted between two and nine times. The CDR3 nucleotides read TGCGCCAGCCTAAGGTCCCGAACTTACAATGAGCAGTTCTTC. Translated, it gives CASLRSRTYNEQFF. The genes are TRBV10-2 and TRBJ2-1, with no clear D. This CDR3 is built from 14 residues. V lost 8 bases and J 4 bases, leaving 15 bases between the germline ends. Germline-derived CDR1 and CDR2 are WSHSY and SAAADI.

V usage is TRBV29-1 and J usage is TRBJ2-7; tentatively, D is TRBD2 (6 bases). V lost 5 bases and J lost 4, with 15 bases in between. The CDR3 runs 13 residues. Germline V gene sequence: CDR1 SQVTM, CDR2 ANQGSEA. CDR3 DNA: TGCAGCGTTCTCCCGGGAGATCGGTACGAGCAGTACTTC. Its protein product is CSVLPGDRYEQYF.

A single count supports this clone. The J gene is TRBJ2-1, the V gene TRBV29-1, with 8 bases fitting TRBD1. The CDR3 runs to 14 residues. With 6 bases clipped from V and 6 bases from J, the junction kept 10 bases outside the gene matches. Germline assignment: CDR1 SQVTM and CDR2 ANQGSEA. For the CDR3, the DNA is TGCAGCGTGACGGACAGGGTTGGGGTCAATGAGCAGTTCTTC. This translates into CSVTDRVGVNEQFF.

The genes are TRBV2 and TRBJ2-1; 7 nucleotides agree with TRBD1. The CDR3 runs 14 residues. Looked up from germline, CDR1 is SNHLY and CDR2 is FYNNEI. J lost 4 bases, V lost 6 bases, and 6 bases had no gene match. CDR3 sequence reads: CASRRGQVYNEQFF. The CDR3 DNA is TGTGCCAGCAGACGTGGACAGGTTTACAATGAGCAGTTCTTC.

The CDR3 sequence is CASSFRTVEGEKLFF. The CDR3 nucleotides are TGTGCCAGCAGCTTCCGGACGGTTGAGGGTGAAAAACTGTTTTTT. The genes are TRBV7-9 and TRBJ1-4; D unclear. Germline V gene data show CDR1 as SEHNR and CDR2 as FQNEAQ (reference sequence). V was shortened by 3 bases and J by 7 bases, with 15 bases between the two germline ends. This CDR3 region has 15 residues.

CDR3 nucleotides: TGTGCCAGCAGTGATATCCGGAGGGCCCCAGATACGCAGTATTTT. This translates into CASSDIRRAPDTQYF. The V call is TRBV25-1, the J call TRBJ2-3, with D tentatively TRBD2 (6 bases). The CDR3 runs 15 residues. V shed 3 bases and J shed 4 bases, with 14 bases lying between them. In germline, CDR1 is MGHDK, CDR2 SYGVNS.

The V and J genes are TRBV6-5 and TRBJ2-7; TRBD1 might be the D (6 bases). The CDR3 runs to 16 residues. Trimming shortened V by 2 bases and J by 7 bases, and 21 bases separated the two germline ends. Germline lookup yields CDR1 MNHEY and CDR2 SVGAGI. The CDR3 region is CASSYAVGWGPGEQYF. The CDR3, as DNA: TGTGCCAGCAGTTACGCCGTCGGTTGGGGGCCGGGTGAGCAGTACTTC.

The chain has TRBV28 and TRBJ2-2, with 11 bases aligning to TRBD2. J lost 4 bases, V lost 10 bases, and 11 bases had no gene match. Germline CDR1 is MDHEN and CDR2 is SYDVKM. The CDR3 is 16 residues long. CDR3 loop: CATGRPSGRSTGELFF. As DNA, the CDR3 is TGTGCCACCGGGAGGCCTAGCGGGAGGTCCACCGGGGAGCTGTTTTTT.

This sequence joins TRBV28 and TRBJ1-3; maybe TRBD1 (6 bases). CDR1 is MDHEN, CDR2 SYDVKM, per germline. The CDR3 consists of 16 residues. V was clipped by 5 bases and J by 3 bases, with 17 bases between them. DNA of the CDR3: TGTGCCAGCAGTAGTGCAGAGGGGGAGTTTGGAAACACCATATATTTT. Protein: CASSSAEGEFGNTIYF.

The CDR3 nucleotides are TGTGCCAGCTCCCCAGAAAGGAGTAATGAAAAACTGTTTTTT. Protein product: CASSPERSNEKLFF. V and J are TRBV18 and TRBJ1-4, with D unresolved. V lost 6 bases to trimming and J lost 4 bases, with 12 bases between them. In germline, CDR1 is KGHSH, CDR2 LQKENI. The CDR3 totals 14 residues. Complete variable domain (other parts from reference TRBV18 and TRBJ1-4): NAGVMQNPRHLVRRRGQEARLRCSPMKGHSHVYWYRQLPEEGLKFMVYLQKENIIDESGMPKERFSAEFPKEGPSILRIQQVVRGDSAAYFCASSPERSNEKLFFGSGTQLSVL.

V is TRBV5-6 and J is TRBJ2-3; 9 nucleotides line up with TRBD2. The CDR3 loop spans 17 amino acids. Germline V gene lookup returns CDR1 SGHDT and CDR2 YYEEEE. The V gene end was trimmed by 0 bases and the J gene end by 6 bases; junction bases not matched to a gene: 11. CDR3 loop: CASSLANWGLAADTQYF. CDR3 coding DNA: TGTGCCAGCAGCTTGGCCAATTGGGGACTAGCCGCCGATACGCAGTATTTT.

The chain has TRBV29-1 and TRBJ2-7; the match to TRBD2 covers 8 bases. The CDR3 spans 17 residues. The V segment lost 0 bases and the J segment 0 bases; nucleotides outside the gene matches: 10. From germline, CDR1 is SQVTM and CDR2 ANQGSEA. CDR3 residues: CSVEDQDSSGYSYEQYF. Written as DNA, the CDR3 is TGCAGCGTTGAAGATCAGGATTCTAGCGGGTACTCCTACGAGCAGTACTTC.

This clone was seen more than once but under ten times. The chain employs TRBV30 and TRBJ1-1; 7 nucleotides align to TRBD1. The CDR3 is 13 amino acids. Germline V CDR1 and CDR2: GTSNPN, SVGIG (reference sequence). V lost 7 bases, J lost 1 base, and 6 bases stayed unmatched. This CDR3 is CASPGQRNTEAFF. The CDR3 DNA is TGTGCCTCACCGGGACAGAGGAACACTGAAGCTTTCTTT.